The T cell receptor (beta chain) described here comes from a study of CD8+CD57+ T cells in acquired aplastic anemia. Study overall: The DNA of sorted CD4+ and CD8+ cells averaged around 3.2 ug.

Overall study findings and caveats: Patients and controls shared about 27 CD8+ CDR3 sequences.

CD8+CD57+ cell expansion had been shown by flow cytometry in patients chosen for sequencing. The patients, all of them, had severe acquired aplastic anemia. The blood sampling took place in patients who had so far received no therapy. Genomic DNA served as template for TCR beta VDJ and CDR3 profiling. One entry per CDR3 protein results from TCRdb running MiXCR on the reads. The profile shows 200,000 to 300,000 distinct CDR3 sequences, more than 40% of them singletons. In the case of this clonotype: The antigen is unknown.

This clonotype was obtained from a human donor with aplastic anemia. Sequenced sample: sorted CD4+, CD8+, or CD8+CD57+ T cells (not recorded which) from PBMCs.

CDR3 nucleotide sequence: TGCAGTGCTAGAGATGCGGCCAGGGGAGGGGACAATGAGCAGTTCTTC. Its protein is CSARDAARGGDNEQFF. The rearrangement links TRBV20-1 to TRBJ2-1; a weak D match, TRBD2 (7 bases). Trimming left V 0 bases short and J 5 bases short, with 17 bases between. This CDR3 spans 16 amino acids. Germline V gives CDR1 DFQATT, CDR2 SNEGSKA (reference sequence).